A single sample is the source of the 26 T cell receptor beta chains below, sequenced in a study of glioma-infiltrating T cells. Using RNA template, CDR3s of TCR alpha and beta were amplified with iRepertoire arm-PCR. TCRdb processed the multiplex PCR reads anew with MiXCR; each CDR3 protein has one entry. This table holds around 170,000 distinct CDR3 sequences, approximately 40% found once. The sample consisted of glioma tissue, nonneoplastic brain tissue, or PBMCs (not recorded which). These receptors were collected from a human donor with low-grade glioma or glioblastoma, undergoing nonglioma brain surgery, or in good health (not recorded which).

A note on this clonotype: A read error is possible here, since a much larger clone lies one base away. The chain joins TRBV18 to TRBJ1-3; 8 nucleotides match TRBD1. From germline, CDR1 is KGHSH and CDR2 LQKENI. The length of the CDR3 is 13 residues. The CDR3 nucleotides are TGTGGCAGCTCACAGGGGGCTGGAAACACCATATATTTT. It codes for CGSSQGAGNTIYF.

This clonotype has only a few counts. This chain links TRBV7-2 with TRBJ2-2, with D uncertain. Trimming cost V 7 bases and J 0 bases, with 12 bases left between them. Germline CDR1 reads SGHTA; CDR2 reads FQGNSA. The CDR3 totals 15 residues. DNA for the CDR3: TGTGCCAGCAAACCCCTGGGCGCGAACACCGGGGAGCTGTTTTTT. This gives the protein CASKPLGANTGELFF.

The sample holds a few counts of this clonotype. The chain joins TRBV5-1 to TRBJ2-3; maybe TRBD1 (6 bases). The CDR3 totals 15 residues. CDR1 is SGHRS, CDR2 YFSETQ, per germline. V lost 2 bases, J lost 2 bases, and 12 bases lay in between. CDR3 sequence: CASSFGQGSTDTQYF. CDR3 sequence (DNA): TGCGCCAGCAGCTTTGGGCAGGGGTCCACAGATACGCAGTATTTT.

The gene calls are TRBV18 and TRBJ1-1; maybe TRBD1 (5 bases). V was trimmed by 8 bases and J by 4 bases, leaving 11 bases between them. The CDR3 sequence is 12 residues long. Per germline, CDR1 KGHSH and CDR2 LQKENI. Written as DNA, the CDR3 is TGTGCCAGCGGTATCGGGGGCACTGAAGCTTTCTTT. It codes for CASGIGGTEAFF.

This clonotype was picked up many times. This chain links TRBV2 with TRBJ1-5; D call uncertain. Trimming pared 1 base from V and 5 bases from J, leaving 9 bases between. Germline assignment: CDR1 SNHLY and CDR2 FYNNEI. The CDR3 has 14 amino acids. The CDR3 spells CASSEDPRDQPQHF. CDR3 coding DNA: TGTGCCAGCAGTGAAGACCCACGGGATCAGCCCCAGCATTTT. Full variable domain (outside the CDR3, taken from reference TRBV2 and TRBJ1-5): EPEVTQTPSHQVTQMGQEVILRCVPISNHLYFYWYRQILGQKVEFLVSFYNNEISEKSEIFDDQFSVERPDGSNFTLKIRSTKLEDSAMYFCASSEDPRDQPQHFGDGTRLSIL.

The chain carries TRBV20-1 and TRBJ2-5; TRBD2 agrees at 8 bases. With V trimmed by 5 bases and J by 1 base, 21 bases remained unmatched. The CDR3 sequence is 19 residues long. Germline values: CDR1 DFQATT, CDR2 SNEGSKA (reference sequence). The CDR3 protein is CSAFPFRGGNPDPQETQYF. CDR3 DNA sequence: TGCAGTGCTTTCCCCTTCCGGGGGGGAAACCCGGACCCCCAAGAGACCCAGTACTTC.

About this clonotype itself: Its ends do not fully match the called genes, so a read error is possible. This chain uses TRBV6-5 with TRBJ1-6, with 8 bases fitting TRBD1. Germline V CDR1 and CDR2: MNHEY, SVGAGI. The CDR3 has 16 amino acids. The CDR3: CTSSPVAGTGNSPLHF. The CDR3 coding sequence is TGTACCAGCAGTCCCGTAGCCGGGACAGGAAATTCACCCCTCCACTTT.

CDR3 nucleotide sequence: TGTGCCAGCAGCACCGGGCCTCTTATCACGCAGTATTTT. This codes for CASSTGPLITQYF. The V gene is TRBV28, the J gene TRBJ2-3; D is unclear. CDR3 length: 13 amino acids. CDR1 MDHEN and CDR2 SYDVKM come from the germline V gene. Trimming took 6 bases from V and 9 from J, leaving 16 bases between them.

This clonotype came up once. This may stem from a read error, because a much larger clone lies one nucleotide away. V usage is TRBV28 and J usage is TRBJ2-5; D may be TRBD2 (7 bases). The CDR3 sequence is 16 residues long. Germline V gene lookup returns CDR1 MDHEN and CDR2 SYDVKM. V was clipped by 10 bases and J by 6 bases, with 27 bases between them. CDR3 sequence reads: CATISPGLGGGKTQYF. The CDR3 DNA reads TGTGCCACCATCTCACCGGGGCTAGGGGGAGGGAAGACCCAGTACTTC.

V and J are TRBV7-9 and TRBJ2-7; 9 positions match TRBD1. CDR1 is SEHNR, CDR2 FQNEAQ, per germline (reference sequence). With 1 base clipped from V and 0 bases from J, the junction kept 4 bases outside the gene matches. This CDR3 comprises 16 residues. CDR3 in amino acids: CASSLVDRGGSYEQYF. The CDR3 nucleotides read TGTGCCAGCAGCTTAGTGGACAGGGGAGGCTCCTACGAGCAGTACTTC.

There are a few counts of this clonotype. The chain links TRBV2 to TRBJ2-1, with a possible D match to TRBD1 (8 bases). CDR1 is SNHLY, CDR2 FYNNEI, per germline. The CDR3 totals 16 residues. V lost 4 bases and J lost 8, with 21 bases in between. This CDR3 is CASSVRSTGEGYEQFF. The CDR3, as DNA: TGTGCCAGCAGTGTCCGATCGACAGGGGAGGGTTATGAGCAGTTCTTC.

This chain links TRBV2 with TRBJ2-1, with D possibly matching TRBD2 (6 bases). The CDR3 consists of 13 residues. Germline values: CDR1 SNHLY, CDR2 FYNNEI. V lost 8 bases to trimming and J lost 5 bases, with 13 bases between them. Written as DNA, the CDR3 is TGTGCCAGCTACGTAGCGGATAACAATGAGCAGTTCTTC. This encodes CASYVADNNEQFF.

Notes on this clonotype: This sequence may be a read error, since a much larger clone differs from it by one base. This chain joins TRBV20-1 and TRBJ2-5; the match to TRBD2 covers 12 bases. CDR3 length: 15 residues. V lost 2 bases to trimming and J lost 11 bases; unmatched junction nucleotides: 12. Germline CDR1 DFQATT, CDR2 SNEGSKA (reference sequence). The CDR3 loop reads CSARIGLAGLEEQYF. CDR3 nucleotide sequence: TGCAGTGCTAGAATAGGACTAGCGGGATTGGAAGAGCAGTACTTC.

To note about this clonotype: A much larger clone lies a single base off, so this may be a read error. V gene TRBV19 combines with J gene TRBJ2-3; weak D call: TRBD1 (5 bases). Germline CDR1 LNHDA, CDR2 SQIVND (reference sequence). The CDR3 has 13 amino acids. CDR3 sequence reads: CARSIVGADTQYF. The CDR3 DNA sequence: TGTGCCAGAAGTATAGTAGGGGCAGATACGCAGTATTTT.

The chain is built from TRBV2 and TRBJ2-5; D is perhaps TRBD2 (5 bases). Germline V gene lookup returns CDR1 SNHLY and CDR2 FYNNEI. V was shortened by 4 bases and J by 5 bases, with 14 bases between the two germline ends. The length of the CDR3 is 14 residues. Here the CDR3 reads CASSGARRLETQYF. Written as DNA, the CDR3 is TGTGCCAGCAGTGGTGCCAGGAGGCTGGAGACCCAGTACTTC.

For this clonotype: A much bigger clone sits one base away, suggesting this may be a read error. The V call is TRBV7-2, the J call TRBJ2-1, with 11 nucleotides matching TRBD2. The CDR3 length is 15 residues. Per the germline V gene, CDR1 is SGHTA and CDR2 is FQGNSA. Written as DNA, the CDR3 is TGTGCCAGCAGCTTGACTAGCGGGGTTCCCAATGAGCATTTCTTC. This translates into CASSLTSGVPNEHFF.

The gene calls are TRBV24-1 and TRBJ2-1; D is perhaps TRBD2 (5 bases). Germline CDR1 is KGHDR and CDR2 is SFDVKD. The CDR3 spans 16 residues. Deletions cut 1 base from V and 0 bases from J, with 9 bases between. CDR3 loop: CATSDFRGNSYNEQFF. As DNA, the CDR3 is TGTGCCACCAGTGATTTCCGAGGGAACTCCTACAATGAGCAGTTCTTC.

For this clonotype: A junction boundary mismatches the germline segment, possibly from a read error. The J gene is TRBJ2-1, the V gene TRBV14; 9 bases line up with TRBD2. Germline V gene lookup returns CDR1 SGHDN and CDR2 FVKESK. The CDR3 extends over 15 amino acids. The CDR3 region is CARSRSGSGNNEQFF. The CDR3 coding sequence is TGTGCCAGAAGCCGTAGCGGGAGTGGTAACAATGAGCAGTTCTTC.

Note on this clonotype: A junction end diverges from the germline sequence, so it may reflect a read error. The rearrangement joins TRBV5-4 to TRBJ2-1, with D perhaps TRBD2 (5 bases). The CDR3 has 14 residues. CDR1 is SGHNT and CDR2 is YYREEE in the germline V gene (reference sequence). The CDR3 region has the DNA TGTGCCAGCAGCTCGGGGTCCCGGGGTAATGAGCAGTCCTTC. Its protein is CASSSGSRGNEQSF.

This chain connects TRBV29-1 to TRBJ1-2, with no clear D. Per germline, CDR1 SQVTM and CDR2 ANQGSEA. Trimming left V 4 bases short and J 5 bases short, with 8 bases between. The CDR3 spans 11 residues. CDR3 nucleotide sequence: TGCAGCGTTGGTTCGAGTTATGGCTACACCTTC. This encodes CSVGSSYGYTF. Drawing the rest from reference TRBV29-1 and TRBJ1-2, the complete variable domain is SAVISQKPSRDICQRGTSLTIQCQVDSQVTMMFWYRQQPGQSLTLIATANQGSEATYESGFVIDKFPISRPNLTFSTLTVSNMSPEDSSIYLCSVGSSYGYTFGSGTRLTVV.

About this clonotype itself: The CDR3 end shows no conserved phenylalanine or tryptophan, and so a read error is likely. The rearrangement links TRBV29-1 to TRBJ2-5; 7 bases are shared with TRBD1. The junction had 4 bases not matched to a gene; V was cut back by 3 bases and J by 0 bases. Germline CDR1 and CDR2: SQVTM and ANQGSEA. The length of the CDR3 is 14 residues. In DNA form, the CDR3 reads TGCAGCGTTGACCAGACAGGGAACCAAGAGACCCAGTACTTA. Translation: CSVDQTGNQETQYL.

There are many counts of this clonotype. V gene TRBV4-2 combines with J gene TRBJ2-1; tentatively, D is TRBD1 or TRBD2 (5 bases each). The germline V and J ends were trimmed by 0 bases and 4 bases, with 10 bases remaining between them. CDR3 size: 15 residues. The germline V gene has CDR1 LGHNA and CDR2 YNFKEQ. The CDR3 sequence is CASSQDEGIYNEQFF. CDR3 DNA sequence: TGTGCCAGCAGCCAAGATGAGGGGATATACAATGAGCAGTTCTTC.

This chain connects TRBV27 to TRBJ2-3, with 7 positions matching TRBD2. Germline lookup yields CDR1 MNHEY and CDR2 SMNVEV (reference sequence). The CDR3 has 16 residues. The V gene end was trimmed by 5 bases and the J gene end by 3 bases; junction bases not matched to a gene: 11. The CDR3: CASSVLAVGMTDTQYF. In DNA form, the CDR3 reads TGTGCCAGCAGTGTGCTAGCGGTAGGTATGACAGATACGCAGTATTTT.

V and J are TRBV29-1 and TRBJ2-2, with D hard to call. This CDR3 is built from 14 residues. The germline V gene encodes CDR1 SQVTM and CDR2 ANQGSEA. Trimming took 4 bases from V and 0 from J, leaving 9 bases between them. The DNA of the CDR3 is TGCAGCGTTGGTTACATCTCGAACACCGGGGAGCTGTTTTTT. Encoded protein: CSVGYISNTGELFF.

This clonotype occurred many times. The CDR3 loop is CASAFGETQYF. The DNA of the CDR3 is TGTGCCAGCGCCTTTGGAGAGACCCAGTACTTC. This chain links TRBV12-3 or TRBV12-4 with TRBJ2-5; no clear D. Trimming took off 8 bases at V and 4 bases at J, with 8 bases between the two ends. The CDR3 contains 11 residues.

Regarding this clonotype: One base away lies a much larger clone, so this may be a sequencing read error. The CDR3 ends on some other residue instead of the conserved phenylalanine or tryptophan, so this is likely a read error. V usage is TRBV20-1 and J usage is TRBJ2-1, with D perhaps TRBD1 (6 bases). Trimming removed 3 bases at V and 8 bases at J, with 11 bases between. The CDR3 totals 12 residues. Germline-derived CDR1 and CDR2 are DFQATT and SNEGSKA (reference sequence). The CDR3 nucleotides are TGCAGTGCTAGTTATAGGGGGTATGAGCAGTTCTTA. Its protein product is CSASYRGYEQFL.